One and the same sample provided the 13 T cell receptor beta chains below, sequenced in a study of blood T cell repertoires in COVID-19. The assay was immunoSEQ multiplex PCR, and TCRdb's table has in-frame clones only and misses some. Of around 70,000 clones detected, about 91% appear once; the ten largest clones hold approximately 4.8%. Sequencing was done on a sample of peripheral blood. The receptors come from a woman aged 55 to 70 with active COVID-19.

The V call is TRBV18, the J call TRBJ1-2, with 8 bases matching TRBD1. The germline CDR1 and CDR2 sequences are KGHSH and LQKENI. V lost 5 bases to trimming and J lost 6 bases; unmatched junction nucleotides: 5. The CDR3 consists of 13 residues. CDR3 amino acids: CASSLPGQDGYTF. The CDR3 DNA follows: TGTGCCAGCTCATTGCCGGGACAGGATGGCTACACCTTC.

The chain combines TRBV28 with TRBJ1-2, with D unclear. Trimming took 5 bases from V and 5 from J, leaving 9 bases between them. The CDR3 has 12 residues. The germline V gene encodes CDR1 MDHEN and CDR2 SYDVKM. CDR3 residues: CASSIMRYGYTF. The CDR3 DNA is TGTGCCAGCAGTATTATGCGGTATGGCTACACCTTC.

The chain has TRBV6-5 and TRBJ1-2, with D unclear. Trimming stripped 2 bases from V and 3 bases from J, with 10 bases between. The CDR3 sequence is 14 residues long. Per the germline V gene, CDR1 is MNHEY and CDR2 is SVGAGI. CDR3 bases: TGTGCCAGCAGTTACCTTGGGAGGGACTATGGCTACACCTTC. Encoded protein: CASSYLGRDYGYTF.

V is TRBV19 and J is TRBJ2-5; tentative D call: TRBD1 (6 bases). This CDR3 has 13 amino acids. CDR1 and CDR2 from the germline V gene are LNHDA and SQIVND (reference sequence). V was clipped by 7 bases and J by 1 base, with 10 bases between them. The CDR3 DNA reads TGTGCCAGTAATAACAGGGTCCAAGAGACCCAGTACTTC. Its protein product is CASNNRVQETQYF.

The chain has TRBV28 and TRBJ1-1; no reliable D call. V lost 2 bases and J lost 4, with 11 bases in between. Germline V gene data show CDR1 as MDHEN and CDR2 as SYDVKM. This CDR3 has 14 amino acids. The CDR3 reads CASSLLSRGTEAFF. The CDR3 DNA follows: TGTGCCAGCAGTTTACTCAGCCGGGGCACTGAAGCTTTCTTT.

The chain carries TRBV23-1 and TRBJ2-3, with a weak D call TRBD2 (7 bases). TRBV23-1 is an open reading frame, and its role is uncertain. The CDR3 has 16 residues. With 1 base removed from V and 4 bases from J, the gap between germline ends came to 15 bases. The CDR3 sequence is CASSQFRRGGSDTQYF. The CDR3 DNA is TGCGCCAGCAGTCAATTTAGGAGGGGGGGGTCAGATACGCAGTATTTT.

This clone was recorded only once. The V call is TRBV5-1, the J call TRBJ2-6, with D maybe TRBD2 (5 bases). V shed 0 bases and J shed 1 base, with 5 bases lying between them. The CDR3 covers 15 residues. The germline V gene encodes CDR1 SGHRS and CDR2 YFSETQ. CDR3 in amino acids: CASSLAGSGANVLTF. Written as DNA, the CDR3 is TGCGCCAGCAGCTTGGCGGGGTCTGGGGCCAACGTCCTGACTTTC.

The chain links TRBV5-5 to TRBJ1-1; TRBD1 agrees at 8 bases. Germline V gene data show CDR1 as SGHKS and CDR2 as YYEKEE (reference sequence). The CDR3 extends over 15 amino acids. The junction had 7 bases not matched to a gene; V was cut back by 5 bases and J by 1 base. CDR3 protein: CASRLTGQANTEAFF. CDR3 DNA sequence: TGTGCCAGCAGATTAACGGGACAGGCGAACACTGAAGCTTTCTTT.

J is TRBJ2-7 and V is TRBV3-1 (or the pseudogene TRBV3-2); 10 bases are shared with TRBD2. CDR3 size: 13 residues. The V and J ends lost 8 bases and 2 bases, in that order; junction bases with no gene match: 3. Germline V CDR1 and CDR2: LGHDT, YNNKEL (reference sequence). Here the CDR3 reads CASGGLATYEQYF. In DNA form, the CDR3 reads TGTGCCAGCGGGGGACTAGCGACCTACGAGCAGTACTTC.

This clone was detected only a few times. The V gene is TRBV27, the J gene TRBJ2-3; 13 bases map to TRBD2. V shed 3 bases and J 0 bases; nucleotides not matched to a gene: 15. Germline V gene data show CDR1 as MNHEY and CDR2 as SMNVEV (reference sequence). The CDR3 runs to 21 residues. In DNA, the CDR3 is TGTGCCAGCAGTTTGGGCCCTCCGGGACTAGCGGGGTACGCTAGCACAGATACGCAGTATTTT. Residues: CASSLGPPGLAGYASTDTQYF.

The chain couples TRBV2 to TRBJ1-1; no firm D call. The V end lost 4 bases, the J end lost 5 bases, and 14 bases lay between the germline ends. Germline-derived CDR1 and CDR2 are SNHLY and FYNNEI. The CDR3 runs 14 residues. In nucleotides, the CDR3 is TGTGCCAGCAGTGGGGCAGGTGGGAGGACTGAAGCTTTCTTT. It is translated as CASSGAGGRTEAFF.

CDR3 amino acids: CASSSTSGHGETQYF. The CDR3 coding sequence is TGTGCCAGCAGTTCAACGTCGGGACACGGGGAGACCCAGTACTTC. The chain has TRBV7-9 and TRBJ2-5, with D possibly being TRBD1 (6 bases). The ends were cut back, 6 bases at V and 5 bases at J, with 19 bases in the middle. Germline V gene sequence: CDR1 SEHNR, CDR2 FQNEAQ (reference sequence). The CDR3 runs to 15 residues.

This chain joins TRBV5-1 and TRBJ2-7; TRBD1 aligns across 7 bases. The germline gives CDR1 SGHRS, CDR2 YFSETQ. The CDR3 is 15 amino acids. With 4 bases clipped from V and 1 base from J, the junction kept 8 bases outside the gene matches. The CDR3 DNA is TGCGCCAGCAGCCCGACGGGGACAGCGTCCTACGAGCAGTACTTC. Amino acid sequence: CASSPTGTASYEQYF.